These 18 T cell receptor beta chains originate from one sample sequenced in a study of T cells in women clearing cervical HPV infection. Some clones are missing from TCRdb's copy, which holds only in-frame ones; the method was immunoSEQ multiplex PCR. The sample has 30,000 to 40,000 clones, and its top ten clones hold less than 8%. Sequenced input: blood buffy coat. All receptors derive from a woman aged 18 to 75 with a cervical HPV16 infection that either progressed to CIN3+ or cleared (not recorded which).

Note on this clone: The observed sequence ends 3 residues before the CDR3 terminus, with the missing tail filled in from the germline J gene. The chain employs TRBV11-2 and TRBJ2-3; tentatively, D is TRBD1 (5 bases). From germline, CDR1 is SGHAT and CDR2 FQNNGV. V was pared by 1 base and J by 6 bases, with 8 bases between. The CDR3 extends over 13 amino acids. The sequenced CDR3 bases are TGTGCCAGCAGCTTAGGACAGTTGGATACG. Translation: CASSLGQLDT. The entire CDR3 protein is CASSLGQLDTQYF. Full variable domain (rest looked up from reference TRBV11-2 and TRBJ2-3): EAGVAQSPRYKIIEKRQSVAFWCNPISGHATLYWYQQILGQGPKLLIQFQNNGVVDDSQLPKDRFSAERLKGVDSTLKIQPAKLEDSAVYLCASSLGQLDTQYFGPGTRLTVL.

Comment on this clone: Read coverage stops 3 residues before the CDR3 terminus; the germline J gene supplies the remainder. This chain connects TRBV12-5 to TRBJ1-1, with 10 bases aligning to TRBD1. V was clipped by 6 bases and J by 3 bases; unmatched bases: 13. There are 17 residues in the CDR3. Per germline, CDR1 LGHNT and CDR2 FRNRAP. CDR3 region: CASGADRGSDSHTEAFF. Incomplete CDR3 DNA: TGTGCTAGTGGCGCGGACAGGGGGAGTGATTCGCACACTGAA.

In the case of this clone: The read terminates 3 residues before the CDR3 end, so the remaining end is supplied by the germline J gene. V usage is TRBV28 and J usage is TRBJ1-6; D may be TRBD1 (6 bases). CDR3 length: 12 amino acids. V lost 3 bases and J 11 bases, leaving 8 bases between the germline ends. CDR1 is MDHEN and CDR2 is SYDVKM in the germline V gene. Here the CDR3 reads CASSFSGAPLHF. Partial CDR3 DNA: TGTGCCAGCAGTTTTTCAGGGGCACCC.

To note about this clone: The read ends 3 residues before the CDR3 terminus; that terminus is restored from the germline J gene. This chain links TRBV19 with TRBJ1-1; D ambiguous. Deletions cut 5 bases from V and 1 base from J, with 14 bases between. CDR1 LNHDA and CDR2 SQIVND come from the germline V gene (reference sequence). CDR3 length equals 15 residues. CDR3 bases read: TGTGCCAGTAGTTTTGGTAGTGAGAGGAACACTGAA. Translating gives CASSFGSERNTE. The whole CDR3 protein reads CASSFGSERNTEAFF.

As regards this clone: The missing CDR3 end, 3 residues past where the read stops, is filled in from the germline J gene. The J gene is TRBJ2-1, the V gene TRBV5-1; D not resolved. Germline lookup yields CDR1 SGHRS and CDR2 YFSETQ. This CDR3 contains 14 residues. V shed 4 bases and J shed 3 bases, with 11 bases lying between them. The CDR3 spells CASSLPGGYNEQFF. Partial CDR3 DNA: TGCGCCAGCAGCCTACCGGGTGGCTACAATGAG.

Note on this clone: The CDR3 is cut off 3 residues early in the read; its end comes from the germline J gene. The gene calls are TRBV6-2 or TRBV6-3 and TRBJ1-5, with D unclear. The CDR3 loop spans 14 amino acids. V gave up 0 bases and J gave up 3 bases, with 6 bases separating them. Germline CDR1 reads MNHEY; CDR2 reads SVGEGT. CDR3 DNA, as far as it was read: TGTGCCAGCAGTTACTCTAGCTTCAATCAGCCC. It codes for CASSYSSFNQP. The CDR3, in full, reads CASSYSSFNQPQHF.

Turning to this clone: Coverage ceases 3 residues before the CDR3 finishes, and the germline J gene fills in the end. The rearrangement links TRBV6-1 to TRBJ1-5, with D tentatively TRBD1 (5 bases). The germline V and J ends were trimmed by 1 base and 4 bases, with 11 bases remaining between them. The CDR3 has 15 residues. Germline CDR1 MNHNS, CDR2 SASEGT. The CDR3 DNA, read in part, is TGTGCCAGCAGTGAAGACAGGACATCTAATCAGCCC. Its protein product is CASSEDRTSNQP. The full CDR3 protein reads CASSEDRTSNQPQHF.

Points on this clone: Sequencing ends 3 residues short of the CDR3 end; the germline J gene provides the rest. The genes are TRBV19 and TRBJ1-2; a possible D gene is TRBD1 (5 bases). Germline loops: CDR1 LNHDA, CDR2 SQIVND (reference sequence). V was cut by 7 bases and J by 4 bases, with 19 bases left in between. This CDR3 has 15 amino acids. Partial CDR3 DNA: TGTGCCAGTACCCCTGGGTCTGGACAAATCTATGGC. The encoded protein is CASTPGSGQIYG. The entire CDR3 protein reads CASTPGSGQIYGYTF.

The CDR3 DNA, read in part, is TGTGCCAGCAGAAATCGGGGGGGTGAGGGGTACGAG. Protein: CASRNRGGEGYE. The entire CDR3 protein is CASRNRGGEGYEQYF. The rearrangement links TRBV11-1 to TRBJ2-7; TRBD2 agrees at 8 bases. The CDR3 goes on 3 residues after the read ends, and that part is filled in from the germline J gene. The V gene end was trimmed by 6 bases and the J gene end by 4 bases; junction bases not matched to a gene: 11. The CDR3 has 15 residues. The germline CDR1 and CDR2 sequences are SGHAT and FQDESV (reference sequence). The variable domain in full, with the rest retrieved from reference TRBV11-1 and TRBJ2-7, is EAEVAQSPRYKITEKSQAVAFWCDPISGHATLYWYRQILGQGPELLVQFQDESVVDDSQLPKDRFSAERLKGVDSTLKIQPAELGDSAMYLCASRNRGGEGYEQYFGPGTRLTVT.

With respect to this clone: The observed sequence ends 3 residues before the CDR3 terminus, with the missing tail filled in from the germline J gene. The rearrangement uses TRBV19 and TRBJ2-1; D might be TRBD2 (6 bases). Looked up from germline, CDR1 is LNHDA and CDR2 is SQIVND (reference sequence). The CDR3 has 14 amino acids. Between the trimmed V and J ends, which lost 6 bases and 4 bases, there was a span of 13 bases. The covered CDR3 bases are TGTGCCAGTAGCCCGGGACTGGCGTACAATGAG. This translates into CASSPGLAYNE. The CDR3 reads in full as CASSPGLAYNEQFF.

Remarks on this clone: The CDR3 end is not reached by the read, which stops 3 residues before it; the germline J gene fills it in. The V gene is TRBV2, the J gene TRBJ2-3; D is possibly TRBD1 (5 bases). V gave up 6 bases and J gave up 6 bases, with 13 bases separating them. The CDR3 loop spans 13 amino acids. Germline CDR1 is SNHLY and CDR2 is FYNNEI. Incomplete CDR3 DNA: TGTGCCAGCAGCGCCCAAGGGGTGGATACG. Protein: CASSAQGVDT. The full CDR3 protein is CASSAQGVDTQYF.

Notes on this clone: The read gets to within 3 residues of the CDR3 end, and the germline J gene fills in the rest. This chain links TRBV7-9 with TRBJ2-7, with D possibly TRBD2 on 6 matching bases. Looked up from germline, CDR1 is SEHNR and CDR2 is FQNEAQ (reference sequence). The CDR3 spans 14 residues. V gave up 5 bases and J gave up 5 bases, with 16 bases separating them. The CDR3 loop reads CASSPGLRSHEQYF. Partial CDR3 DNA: TGTGCCAGCAGCCCGGGACTTCGAAGCCACGAG.

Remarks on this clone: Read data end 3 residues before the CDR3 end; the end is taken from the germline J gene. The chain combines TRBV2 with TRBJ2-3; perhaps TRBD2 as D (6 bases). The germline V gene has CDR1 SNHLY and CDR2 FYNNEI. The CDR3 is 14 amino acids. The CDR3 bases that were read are TGTGCCAGCAGTGACGGAGGGGCCCAAGAGACG. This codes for CASSDGGAQET. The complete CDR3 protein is CASSDGGAQETQYF.

The part of the CDR3 DNA that was read is TGTGCCAGCAGCTCGAGCGGGAGCTCCTACGAG. Amino acids: CASSSSGSSYE. The CDR3 reads in full as CASSSSGSSYEQYF. The chain has TRBV13 and TRBJ2-7; 8 bases fit TRBD2. The read falls 3 residues short of the CDR3 end, and the missing part is taken from the germline J gene. CDR1 is PRHDT, CDR2 FYEKMQ, per germline (reference sequence). The length of the CDR3 is 14 residues. V gave up 4 bases and J gave up 0 bases; unmatched junction bases: 2. The whole variable domain, remainder taken from reference TRBV13 and TRBJ2-7, is AAGVIQSPRHLIKEKRETATLKCYPIPRHDTVYWYQQGPGQDPQFLISFYEKMQSDKGSIPDRFSAQQFSDYHSELNMSSLELGDSALYFCASSSSGSSYEQYFGPGTRLTVT.

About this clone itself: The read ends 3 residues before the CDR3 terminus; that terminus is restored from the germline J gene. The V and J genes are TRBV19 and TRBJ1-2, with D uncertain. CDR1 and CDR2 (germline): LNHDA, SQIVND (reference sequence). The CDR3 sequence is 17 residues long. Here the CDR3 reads CASSTSSAGGSYNDYTF. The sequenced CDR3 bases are TGTGCCAGTAGTACCTCCTCAGCGGGAGGATCCTACAATGAC.

The CDR3 sequence: CASSTVARNYEQYF. CDR3 bases read: TGTGCCAGCAGCACCGTAGCGCGAAACTACGAG. The gene calls are TRBV11-2 and TRBJ2-7, with D possibly matching TRBD2 (5 bases). The read finishes 3 residues shy of the CDR3 end, and the germline J gene is used to complete it. Deletions cut 5 bases from V and 3 bases from J, with 14 bases between. The CDR3 length is 14 residues. CDR1 is SGHAT, CDR2 FQNNGV, per germline.

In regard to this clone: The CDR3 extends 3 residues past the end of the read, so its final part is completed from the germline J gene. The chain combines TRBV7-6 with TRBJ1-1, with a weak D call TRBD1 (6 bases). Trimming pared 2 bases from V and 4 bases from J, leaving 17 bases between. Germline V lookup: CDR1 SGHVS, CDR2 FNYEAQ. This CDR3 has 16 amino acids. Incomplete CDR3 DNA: TGTGCCAGCAGCTTAAACTTTCAGGGGCTGGGCACTGAA. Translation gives CASSLNFQGLGTE. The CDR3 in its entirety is CASSLNFQGLGTEAFF.

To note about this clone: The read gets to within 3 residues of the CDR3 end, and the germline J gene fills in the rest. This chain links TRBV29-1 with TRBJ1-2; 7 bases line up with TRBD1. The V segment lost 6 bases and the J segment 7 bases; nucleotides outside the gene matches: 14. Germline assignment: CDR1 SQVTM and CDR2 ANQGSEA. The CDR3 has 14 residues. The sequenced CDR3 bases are TGCAGCGTCCGATCGACAGGGATGGAGCGTGGC. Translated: CSVRSTGMERG. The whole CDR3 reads CSVRSTGMERGYTF.